Listed below are T cell receptor beta chains from one sample, sequenced in a study of technical replicates of blood from a handful of donors. Sequencing was performed with immunoSEQ multiplex PCR; in TCRdb, only in-frame clones are kept and a portion is missing. The top ten hold roughly 4.3% of the sample, which has just over 55,000 clones, 85% to 95% seen once. The sequenced material came from PBMCs. These receptors originate from a human donor in good health. Some clones in this sample may be carry-over from other donors' samples. Both conserved end residues are part of each CDR3. D genes are given only for firm matches. Not all rows give a size; the values are once, few, many and, for expanded clones, a class.

v_call | d_call | clone_size | cdr3_aa
TRBV9 | TRBD1 | - | CASSVDWGQGVSYTF
TRBV7-2 | TRBD1 | - | CASSWRGGSRIHEQYF
TRBV7-2 | - | - | CASSFEVGTGELFF
TRBV5-1 | - | - | CASTAGSIQETQYF
TRBV9 | - | - | CASGGGAGIDEQFF
TRBV14 | TRBD1 | - | CASSFWDRGPHGELFF
TRBV28 | - | - | CASSSPLNTDTQYF
TRBV9 | TRBD2 | - | CASSASGGAYEQYF
TRBV9 | TRBD2 | - | CASSASSGRAREQYF
TRBV5-4 | - | - | CASSQTWGQKETQYF
TRBV28 | TRBD1 | - | CASSGSGGTGIAYEQYF
TRBV7-8 | TRBD1 | once | CASSPGQGAHNEQFF
TRBV7-3 | TRBD2 | - | CASSPGTSLETQYF
TRBV6-6 | - | - | CATTEGLRQPQHF
TRBV18 | TRBD2 | - | CASSTGTSVGTDTQYF
TRBV27 | TRBD2 | - | CASSLSGLAGAYEQYF
TRBV7-8 | - | - | CASSFAGSGNTIYF
TRBV28 | - | - | CASSTREAEAFF
TRBV4-1 | TRBD1 | - | CASSRDRGSNQPQHF
TRBV5-1 | TRBD1 | few | CASSSRTGSTEAFF
TRBV11-2 | - | - | CASSLRGTDTQYF
TRBV7-9 | - | - | CASSLGGSGGRAEAFF
TRBV12-5 | - | - | CASGPVHEQYF
TRBV5-1 | - | - | CASSLAAGAVSYNEQFF
TRBV6-5 | - | once | CASSPWDTYEQYF
TRBV5-1 | TRBD1 | - | CASRGQGISYNSPLHF
TRBV4-2 | - | - | CASSPQQGDYGYTF
TRBV5-1 | - | - | CASSRGAGGTGELFF
TRBV15 | - | - | CATSRKSGTLNTEAFF
TRBV5-8 | TRBD1 | - | CASRPETGGTVAFF
TRBV7-8 | - | - | CASSPPWRLGADTQYF